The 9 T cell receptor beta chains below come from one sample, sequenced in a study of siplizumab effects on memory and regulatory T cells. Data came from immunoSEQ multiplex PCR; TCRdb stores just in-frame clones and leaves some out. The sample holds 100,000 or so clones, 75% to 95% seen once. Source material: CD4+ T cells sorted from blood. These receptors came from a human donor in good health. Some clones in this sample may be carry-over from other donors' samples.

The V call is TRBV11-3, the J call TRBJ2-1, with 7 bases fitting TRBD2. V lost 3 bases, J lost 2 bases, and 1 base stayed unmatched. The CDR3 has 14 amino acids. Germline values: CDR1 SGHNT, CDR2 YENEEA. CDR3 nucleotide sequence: TGTGCCAGCAGCTTGGGAGGGGCCTACAATGAGCAGTTCTTC. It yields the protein CASSLGGAYNEQFF.

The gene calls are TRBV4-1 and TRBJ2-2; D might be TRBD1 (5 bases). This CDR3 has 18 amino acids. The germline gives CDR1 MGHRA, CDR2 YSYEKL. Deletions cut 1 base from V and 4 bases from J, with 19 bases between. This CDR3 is CASSQGKAGAGLTGELFF. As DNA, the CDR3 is TGCGCCAGCAGCCAAGGAAAGGCCGGCGCAGGGCTCACCGGGGAGCTGTTTTTT.

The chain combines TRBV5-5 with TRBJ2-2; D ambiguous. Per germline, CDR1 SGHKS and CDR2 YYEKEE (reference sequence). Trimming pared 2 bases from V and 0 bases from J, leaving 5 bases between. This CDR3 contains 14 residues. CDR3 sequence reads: CASSFDPNTGELFF. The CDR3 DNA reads TGTGCCAGCAGCTTTGACCCGAACACCGGGGAGCTGTTTTTT.

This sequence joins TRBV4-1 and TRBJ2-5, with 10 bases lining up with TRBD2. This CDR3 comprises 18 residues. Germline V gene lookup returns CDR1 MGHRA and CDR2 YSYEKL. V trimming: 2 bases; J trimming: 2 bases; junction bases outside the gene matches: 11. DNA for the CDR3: TGCGCCAGCAGCCAAAAACTACAACCGGGACTAGCGCAAGAGACCCAGTACTTC. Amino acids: CASSQKLQPGLAQETQYF.

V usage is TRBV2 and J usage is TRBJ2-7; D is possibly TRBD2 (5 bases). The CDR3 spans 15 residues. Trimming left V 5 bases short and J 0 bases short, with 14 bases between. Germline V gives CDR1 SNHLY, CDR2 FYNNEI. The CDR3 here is CASSPDYTNSYEQYF. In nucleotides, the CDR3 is TGTGCCAGCAGTCCTGACTACACGAACTCCTACGAGCAGTACTTC.

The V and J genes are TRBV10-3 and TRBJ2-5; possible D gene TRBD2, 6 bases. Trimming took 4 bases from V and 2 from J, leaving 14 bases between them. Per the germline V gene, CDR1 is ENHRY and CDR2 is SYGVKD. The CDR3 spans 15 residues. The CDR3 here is CAISADTAGQETQYF. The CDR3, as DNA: TGTGCCATCAGTGCGGACACTGCGGGGCAAGAGACCCAGTACTTC.

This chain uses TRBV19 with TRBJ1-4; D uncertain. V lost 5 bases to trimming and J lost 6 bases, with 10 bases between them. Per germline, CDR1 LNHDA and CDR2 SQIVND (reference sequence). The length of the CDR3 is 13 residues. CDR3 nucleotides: TGTGCCAGTAGTCCACCCCCTTATGAAAAACTGTTTTTT. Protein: CASSPPPYEKLFF.

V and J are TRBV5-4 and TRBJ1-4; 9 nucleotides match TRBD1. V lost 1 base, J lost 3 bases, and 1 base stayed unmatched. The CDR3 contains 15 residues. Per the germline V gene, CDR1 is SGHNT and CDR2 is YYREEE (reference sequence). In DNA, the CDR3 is TGTGCCAGCAGCTTGCGGGACAGGGCTAATGAAAAACTGTTTTTT. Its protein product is CASSLRDRANEKLFF.

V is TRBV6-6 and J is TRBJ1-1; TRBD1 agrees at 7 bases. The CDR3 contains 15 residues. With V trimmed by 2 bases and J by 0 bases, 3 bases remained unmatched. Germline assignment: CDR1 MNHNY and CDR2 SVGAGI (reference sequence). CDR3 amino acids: CASSYQDRLNTEAFF. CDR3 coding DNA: TGTGCCAGCAGTTACCAGGACAGGTTGAACACTGAAGCTTTCTTT.